This T cell receptor (beta chain) was profiled in a study of blood T cell repertoires in COVID-19. In the study overall: There were acute and convalescent COVID-19 samples, and they came from the United States, Italy and Spain.

Authors' processing steps: Estimation of nucleated cell counts was performed using reference gene primer amplification. Clones were read by immunoSEQ multiplex PCR, and TCRdb kept only the in-frame ones, dropping some. That table gives V, J and clone size, and the DNA gave D and trimming. The data show fewer than 250,000 clones, over 80% seen once. What was sequenced was peripheral blood. This clonotype originated in a woman aged 60-70 years with active or convalescent COVID-19.

The DNA for the CDR3 is TGCGCCAGCAGCCCAAGACTAGCGGGGAACCAAGAGACCCAGTACTTC. It translates to CASSPRLAGNQETQYF. The chain combines TRBV5-1 with TRBJ2-5; 11 nucleotides match TRBD2. The CDR3 consists of 16 residues. CDR1 SGHRS and CDR2 YFSETQ come from the germline V gene. After removal of 4 bases from V and 0 bases from J, the junction contained 5 bases not matched to a gene.